The 30 T cell receptor beta chains reported below all come from one sample, sequenced in a study of blood T cell repertoires in COVID-19. Generated by immunoSEQ multiplex PCR, the TCRdb table keeps only in-frame clones and is missing some. The sample holds over 150,000 clones, roughly 83% seen once. The sample consisted of PBMCs or T cells enriched from blood (not recorded which). The source of these receptors is a woman in her twenties or thirties who had recovered from COVID-19.

This chain connects TRBV24-1 to TRBJ1-1; D is undetermined. Per germline, CDR1 KGHDR and CDR2 SFDVKD. The V end was cut by 9 bases, the J end by 8 bases, with 12 bases between. This CDR3 spans 11 amino acids. The CDR3 region has the DNA TGTGCCACCGTACGAGGGCAGGAAGCTTTCTTT. Protein sequence: CATVRGQEAFF.

The chain carries TRBV2 and TRBJ1-3, with D unclear. The CDR3 sequence is 13 residues long. CDR1 and CDR2 (germline): SNHLY, FYNNEI. With 3 bases removed from V and 2 bases from J, the gap between germline ends came to 5 bases. The CDR3 sequence: CASSESAGNTIYF. The DNA of the CDR3 is TGTGCCAGCAGTGAGTCCGCTGGAAACACCATATATTTT.

The chain joins TRBV15 to TRBJ2-1; TRBD2 agrees at 8 bases. The germline V gene has CDR1 LNHNV and CDR2 YYDKDF (reference sequence). This CDR3 spans 16 amino acids. J was trimmed by 2 bases and V by 3 bases; bases with no gene match: 6. CDR3 in DNA: TGTGCCACCAGCAGGCGCCCCGGGGGGGCCTACAATGAGCAGTTCTTC. Translation gives CATSRRPGGAYNEQFF.

This clone came up many times. This chain connects TRBV28 to TRBJ2-2; perhaps TRBD2 as D (6 bases). This CDR3 has 12 residues. Trimming shortened V by 6 bases and J by 6 bases, and 8 bases separated the two germline ends. CDR1 MDHEN and CDR2 SYDVKM come from the germline V gene. CDR3: CASRRGAGELFF. In nucleotides, the CDR3 is TGTGCCAGCAGGCGGGGCGCCGGGGAGCTGTTTTTT.

V and J are TRBV5-6 and TRBJ2-3, with D possibly TRBD2 on 7 matching bases. The germline V and J ends were trimmed by 3 bases and 1 base, with 12 bases remaining between them. The germline CDR1 and CDR2 sequences are SGHDT and YYEEEE. This CDR3 spans 15 amino acids. The CDR3 sequence is CASSWGLAGTDTQYF. CDR3 nucleotide sequence: TGTGCCAGCAGCTGGGGGCTAGCGGGCACAGATACGCAGTATTTT.

This clone was seen a handful of times. The chain joins TRBV2 to TRBJ2-1; 8 bases map to TRBD1. Trimming at V came to 7 bases and at J to 2 bases, leaving 4 bases not matched to a gene. CDR3 size: 14 residues. The germline V gene has CDR1 SNHLY and CDR2 FYNNEI. Here the CDR3 DNA reads TGTGCCAGCATTGGACAGGGAGCCTACAATGAGCAGTTCTTC. Translating it yields CASIGQGAYNEQFF. The variable domain in full, with the rest retrieved from reference TRBV2 and TRBJ2-1, is EPEVTQTPSHQVTQMGQEVILRCVPISNHLYFYWYRQILGQKVEFLVSFYNNEISEKSEIFDDQFSVERPDGSNFTLKIRSTKLEDSAMYFCASIGQGAYNEQFFGPGTRLTVL.

The rearrangement joins TRBV24-1 to TRBJ2-7; 8 bases are a match to TRBD1. CDR1 KGHDR and CDR2 SFDVKD come from the germline V gene. The CDR3 covers 13 residues. The V and J ends lost 7 bases and 1 base, in that order; junction bases with no gene match: 2. The CDR3 sequence: CATSRTGSYEQYF. DNA of the CDR3: TGTGCCACCAGCAGGACAGGGTCCTACGAGCAGTACTTC.

This chain connects TRBV19 to TRBJ2-7; 7 nucleotides agree with TRBD1. The CDR3 covers 15 residues. Germline CDR1 reads LNHDA; CDR2 reads SQIVND (reference sequence). V lost 5 bases to trimming and J lost 9 bases; unmatched junction nucleotides: 16. The CDR3 bases are TGTGCCAGTAGTGAAACCGGGACAGCAGTTCAAGGGCAGTACTTC. Translated, it gives CASSETGTAVQGQYF. Variable domain in full (rest from reference TRBV19 and TRBJ2-7): DGGITQSPKYLFRKEGQNVTLSCEQNLNHDAMYWYRQDPGQGLRLIYYSQIVNDFQKGDIAEGYSVSREKKESFPLTVTSAQKNPTAFYLCASSETGTAVQGQYFGPGTRLTVT.

V gene TRBV18 combines with J gene TRBJ1-2, with TRBD1 matching 8 bases. The trim removed 0 bases at V and 5 bases at J, leaving 8 bases unmatched. This CDR3 contains 16 residues. Germline values: CDR1 KGHSH, CDR2 LQKENI. The CDR3: CASSPPNDRGTYGYTF. The DNA of the CDR3 is TGTGCCAGCTCACCACCAAACGACAGGGGCACGTATGGCTACACCTTC.

This chain connects TRBV27 to TRBJ2-1; 9 nucleotides match TRBD2. Per the germline V gene, CDR1 is MNHEY and CDR2 is SMNVEV (reference sequence). The V gene end was trimmed by 2 bases and the J gene end by 5 bases; junction bases not matched to a gene: 7. The CDR3 loop spans 16 amino acids. For the CDR3, the DNA is TGTGCCAGCAGTTTAATGGCGGGGGGGCTAAACAATGAGCAGTTCTTC. Translation: CASSLMAGGLNNEQFF.

J is TRBJ2-4 and V is TRBV3-1 (or the pseudogene TRBV3-2); 9 bases fit TRBD2. Unmatched junction bases numbered 9, after V lost 0 bases and J lost 9 bases. The CDR3 contains 16 residues. Germline V gives CDR1 LGHDT, CDR2 YNNKEL (reference sequence). The DNA for the CDR3 is TGTGCCAGCAGCCAAGATGCGGGGGGGCCGTTATCCATTCAGTACTTC. It is translated as CASSQDAGGPLSIQYF.

This clone was seen just once. The chain uses TRBV27 and TRBJ1-1; D unclear. This CDR3 contains 13 residues. The germline CDR1 and CDR2 sequences are MNHEY and SMNVEV (reference sequence). The germline V and J ends were trimmed by 8 bases and 4 bases, with 14 bases remaining between them. CDR3 protein: CASGVGEGTEAFF. CDR3 sequence (DNA): TGTGCCAGCGGTGTTGGGGAGGGCACTGAAGCTTTCTTT.

The J gene is TRBJ2-1, the V gene TRBV4-2, with TRBD2 as a possible D gene (7 bases). V was cut by 0 bases and J by 7 bases, with 13 bases left in between. The CDR3 is 15 amino acids. Germline V gene data show CDR1 as LGHNA and CDR2 as YNFKEQ. The CDR3 DNA reads as TGTGCCAGCAGCCAAGATCTCCGGGGGGCTAATGAGCAGTTCTTC. This codes for CASSQDLRGANEQFF.

The CDR3 loop is CASSLGGPADTQYF. The CDR3 bases are TGCGCCAGCAGCCTGGGTGGTCCGGCAGATACGCAGTATTTT. The chain has TRBV5-1 and TRBJ2-3; no reliable D call. This CDR3 is built from 14 residues. Germline CDR1 SGHRS, CDR2 YFSETQ. V lost 4 bases and J lost 4, with 13 bases in between.

This clone was seen only a few times. The V call is TRBV19, the J call TRBJ2-2, with 8 positions matching TRBD2. Germline V gene lookup returns CDR1 LNHDA and CDR2 SQIVND (reference sequence). This CDR3 has 20 residues. The J segment lost 0 bases and the V segment lost 7 bases, leaving 19 bases of the junction unmatched. The DNA for the CDR3 is TGTGCCAGTATTTTGGGGGGCTTCGGGGGCGGGAGGTCGAACACCGGGGAGCTGTTTTTT. Translated: CASILGGFGGGRSNTGELFF.

The chain couples TRBV28 to TRBJ2-1; D gene uncertain. Germline CDR1 is MDHEN and CDR2 is SYDVKM. The CDR3 consists of 11 residues. Trimming stripped 7 bases from V and 7 bases from J, with 8 bases between. The CDR3 DNA sequence: TGTGCCAGCACGATTCGGAATGAGCAGTTCTTC. Its protein product is CASTIRNEQFF.

The chain is built from TRBV5-5 and TRBJ2-7; D is uncertain. The CDR3 length is 13 residues. V was pared by 0 bases and J by 2 bases, with 6 bases between. Looked up from germline, CDR1 is SGHKS and CDR2 is YYEKEE (reference sequence). DNA of the CDR3: TGTGCCAGCAGCTTGGGCAACACCTACGAGCAGTACGTC. Translated, it gives CASSLGNTYEQYV.

This chain uses TRBV6-5 with TRBJ2-1, with no clear D. Germline V gene lookup returns CDR1 MNHEY and CDR2 SVGAGI. The CDR3 contains 15 residues. Trimming removed 0 bases at V and 3 bases at J, with 9 bases between. CDR3 sequence: CASSYSPLYYNEQFF. The CDR3 nucleotides read TGTGCCAGCAGTTACTCCCCCCTTTACTACAATGAGCAGTTCTTC.

The rearrangement links TRBV11-2 to TRBJ2-1; maybe TRBD2 (6 bases). CDR3 length equals 14 residues. V was pared by 5 bases and J by 3 bases, with 11 bases between. The germline gives CDR1 SGHAT, CDR2 FQNNGV. This chain's CDR3 is CASSLGGIYNEQFF. For the CDR3, the DNA is TGTGCCAGCAGCCTCGGGGGAATCTACAATGAGCAGTTCTTC. The entire variable domain, with the rest obtained from reference TRBV11-2 and TRBJ2-1, is as follows: EAGVAQSPRYKIIEKRQSVAFWCNPISGHATLYWYQQILGQGPKLLIQFQNNGVVDDSQLPKDRFSAERLKGVDSTLKIQPAKLEDSAVYLCASSLGGIYNEQFFGPGTRLTVL.

V and J are TRBV30 and TRBJ1-3; D is uncertain. This CDR3 spans 16 amino acids. V lost 2 bases to trimming and J lost 5 bases, with 19 bases between them. Germline CDR1 GTSNPN, CDR2 SVGIG (reference sequence). The CDR3: CAWSFRHRGRRNTIYF. The DNA for the CDR3 is TGTGCCTGGAGTTTCCGTCACAGAGGGAGACGAAACACCATATATTTT. The complete variable domain, with remaining parts taken from reference TRBV30 and TRBJ1-3, reads SQTIHQWPATLVQPVGSPLSLECTVEGTSNPNLYWYRQAAGRGLQLLFYSVGIGQISSEVPQNLSASRPQDRQFILSSKKLLLSDSGFYLCAWSFRHRGRRNTIYFGEGSWLTVV.

V and J are TRBV5-1 and TRBJ1-3; 8 nucleotides align to TRBD1. CDR3 size: 15 residues. Germline V gene sequence: CDR1 SGHRS, CDR2 YFSETQ. Trimming removed 5 bases from V and 3 bases from J; junction bases left unmatched: 7. The DNA of the CDR3 is TGCGCCAGCAGACCTACCGGGACAGGTGGAAACACCATATATTTT. It specifies CASRPTGTGGNTIYF.

The V gene is TRBV18, the J gene TRBJ1-1, with D unresolved. CDR3 length: 15 amino acids. V shed 4 bases and J shed 3 bases, with 15 bases lying between them. Germline assignment: CDR1 KGHSH and CDR2 LQKENI. This CDR3 is CASSHPVAGDTEAFF. CDR3 sequence (DNA): TGTGCCAGCTCACATCCGGTCGCGGGTGACACTGAAGCTTTCTTT.

This clone was counted a single time. The chain carries TRBV5-1 and TRBJ2-7; D possibly corresponds to TRBD2 (5 bases). Per the germline V gene, CDR1 is SGHRS and CDR2 is YFSETQ. The V gene lost 0 bases and the J gene lost 5 bases, with 15 bases spanning the gap. This CDR3 comprises 15 residues. Here the CDR3 DNA reads TGCGCCAGCAGCTTGGGTATGGGGAGACGAGACGAGCAGTACGTC. Translated: CASSLGMGRRDEQYV.

V and J are TRBV4-1 and TRBJ1-5; 9 bases fit TRBD1. J gave up 2 bases and V 1 base, and 0 bases lay outside the gene matches. In germline, CDR1 is MGHRA, CDR2 YSYEKL. CDR3 length equals 15 residues. The CDR3 nucleotides are TGCGCCAGCAGCCAAGGGGACAGGGGCAATCAGCCCCAGCATTTT. Its translation: CASSQGDRGNQPQHF.

With respect to this clone: Other DNA sequences in the same sample also yield this CDR3. The rearrangement uses TRBV28 and TRBJ1-3; 9 positions match TRBD1. Trimming took 6 bases from V and 2 from J; bases not matched to a gene: 2. CDR3 length: 14 amino acids. In germline, CDR1 is MDHEN, CDR2 SYDVKM. The CDR3 DNA reads as TGTGCCAGCAGCGGGGACAGGGCTGGAAACACCATATATTTT. This sequence encodes CASSGDRAGNTIYF.

This clone was detected a few times. This rearrangement joins TRBV6-2 or TRBV6-3 to TRBJ2-5; D is ambiguous. The V end was cut by 5 bases, the J end by 6 bases, with 19 bases between. This CDR3 contains 15 residues. Germline V gene lookup returns CDR1 MNHEY and CDR2 SVGEGT. CDR3 protein: CASSEILFEVQTQYF. In DNA, the CDR3 is TGTGCCAGCAGTGAGATTCTGTTCGAAGTCCAGACCCAGTACTTC.

The chain uses TRBV5-1 and TRBJ2-7; 12 bases agree with TRBD2. V shed 2 bases, J shed 2 bases, and the junction held 5 bases outside the gene matches. There are 16 residues in the CDR3. The germline gives CDR1 SGHRS, CDR2 YFSETQ. CDR3 nucleotide sequence: TGCGCCAGCAGCTTACAGACTAGCGGGAGTCCCTACGAGCAGTACTTC. This gives the protein CASSLQTSGSPYEQYF.

V gene TRBV27 combines with J gene TRBJ1-5, with a possible D match to TRBD1 (5 bases). This CDR3 is built from 15 residues. Looked up from germline, CDR1 is MNHEY and CDR2 is SMNVEV (reference sequence). V was trimmed by 2 bases and J by 2 bases, leaving 10 bases between them. DNA for the CDR3: TGTGCCAGCAGTTTAGGGTCGGGGGGCAATCAGCCCCAGCATTTT. Protein product: CASSLGSGGNQPQHF.

V and J are TRBV30 and TRBJ2-6; D gene unclear. V was shortened by 7 bases and J by 0 bases, with 13 bases between the two germline ends. CDR1 GTSNPN and CDR2 SVGIG come from the germline V gene (reference sequence). CDR3 size: 15 residues. The chain's CDR3 is CASELAASGANVLTF. The CDR3 region has the DNA TGTGCCTCCGAGCTTGCCGCCTCTGGGGCCAACGTCCTGACTTTC. The variable domain in full, with the rest retrieved from reference TRBV30 and TRBJ2-6, is SQTIHQWPATLVQPVGSPLSLECTVEGTSNPNLYWYRQAAGRGLQLLFYSVGIGQISSEVPQNLSASRPQDRQFILSSKKLLLSDSGFYLCASELAASGANVLTFGAGSRLTVL.

This clone appeared many times. Other DNA sequences in the same sample also yield this CDR3. The chain recombines TRBV7-3 with TRBJ2-7, with 8 bases fitting TRBD2. The CDR3 totals 15 residues. Germline V gene lookup returns CDR1 SGHTA and CDR2 FQGTGA. The junction had 8 bases not matched to a gene; V was cut back by 3 bases and J by 4 bases. This CDR3 reads CASSFSAGGGYEQYF. The DNA of the CDR3 is TGTGCCAGCAGCTTCTCGGCGGGAGGAGGGTACGAGCAGTACTTC.